The subject of this entry is one T cell receptor beta chain. Investigators spread the genomic DNA of each subset evenly over several immunoSEQ plates. Clones were sequenced by immunoSEQ multiplex PCR, and TCRdb holds only the in-frame ones, with some missing. The sample lists 2,500,000 or so clones, roughly 93% occurring once. This entry belongs to a study of shared clonotypes between healthy human individuals. Study-wide context: Donors had three CD4 naive, three CD4 memory, two CD8 naive and one CD8 memory plate apiece.

CDR3 length: 13 residues. Trimming removed 2 bases at V and 7 bases at J, with 12 bases between. Germline V gene sequence: CDR1 GTSNPN, CDR2 SVGIG (reference sequence). The V gene is TRBV30, the J gene TRBJ1-5, with D maybe TRBD1 (5 bases). Sequencing input: naive CD4+ T cells from PBMCs. The subset: CD45RA+ positively selected. This clonotype was obtained from a man younger than 35 in good health. Some clones in this sample may be carry-over from other donors' samples. CDR3 loop: CAWSTLAGQPQHF. The CDR3 region has the DNA TGTGCCTGGAGTACCCTAGCAGGGCAGCCCCAGCATTTT.